This T cell receptor beta chain comes out of a study of T cell changes during pregnancy in multiple sclerosis. The protocol was immunoSEQ multiplex PCR, while the TCRdb copy is restricted to in-frame clones and leaves out a portion. Found here are 30,000 to 35,000 clones, roughly 90% of them singletons; the top ten hold about 4.4%. CDR3 length equals 14 residues. J lost 6 bases, V lost 6 bases, and 8 bases had no gene match. Germline CDR1 and CDR2: MNHEY and SMNVEV (reference sequence). V usage is TRBV27 and J usage is TRBJ2-5; TRBD2 agrees at 9 bases. The TCR was taken from a female donor with multiple sclerosis, enrolled in a pregnancy study. The sample in question was CD8+ T cells from peripheral blood mononuclear cells, obtained after pregnancy. In DNA, the CDR3 is TGTGCCAGCAGAGAGCTAGCGGGGCCCAAGACCCAGTACTTC. Protein product: CASRELAGPKTQYF.